These T cell receptor beta chains were read from a single sample in a study of Tregs in tolerant kidney transplant recipients. The table came from immunoSEQ multiplex PCR; TCRdb's copy has only in-frame clones and leaves some out. The table has over 50,000 clones, more than 70% seen once. Sequenced: CD4+ T cells from blood. The receptors were sampled from a human donor in good health. CDR3s include the opening cysteine and the closing phenylalanine or tryptophan. D genes are given only for firm matches. Clone size is given for some rows only: seen once, a few or many times, or a class if the clone is expanded.

d_gene: TRBD1; abundance: -; j_gene: TRBJ1-2; v_gene: TRBV7-6; CDR3nt: TGTGCCAGCAGCTTCGACGGACAGGGCAACTATGGCTACACCTTC; CDR3aa: CASSFDGQGNYGYTF
d_gene: -; abundance: -; j_gene: TRBJ1-1; v_gene: TRBV9; CDR3nt: TGTGCCAGCAGCGTAGGGGGGGCTGAAGCTTTCTTT; CDR3aa: CASSVGGAEAFF
d_gene: TRBD1; abundance: many; j_gene: TRBJ2-2; v_gene: TRBV7-2; CDR3nt: TGTGCCAGCAGCTTAGACCCCAGGGGGCTTACCGGGGAGCTGTTTTTT; CDR3aa: CASSLDPRGLTGELFF
d_gene: -; abundance: -; j_gene: TRBJ1-4; v_gene: TRBV30; CDR3nt: TGTGCCTGGAGCAGGACGGCAAGTGCAACTAATGAAAAACTGTTTTTT; CDR3aa: CAWSRTASATNEKLFF
d_gene: TRBD2; abundance: -; j_gene: TRBJ2-3; v_gene: TRBV7-6; CDR3nt: TGTGCCAGCAGCTTTCTCAGCGGGGAAACAGATACGCAGTATTTT; CDR3aa: CASSFLSGETDTQYF
d_gene: -; abundance: -; j_gene: TRBJ2-3; v_gene: TRBV2; CDR3nt: TGTGCCAGCAGGCTGGAGGGGGGCTCAGATACGCAGTATTTT; CDR3aa: CASRLEGGSDTQYF
d_gene: -; abundance: -; j_gene: TRBJ2-7; v_gene: TRBV30; CDR3nt: TGTGCCTGGAGCGAAGCCTACGAGCAGTACTTC; CDR3aa: CAWSEAYEQYF
d_gene: -; abundance: -; j_gene: TRBJ1-3; v_gene: TRBV2; CDR3nt: TGTGCCAGCAGTTCTGGATGGGTGTACACCATATATTTT; CDR3aa: CASSSGWVYTIYF
d_gene: TRBD1; abundance: once; j_gene: TRBJ1-5; v_gene: TRBV18; CDR3nt: TGTGCCAGCTCACCACTGCTCGGACAGGCACCTTATAGCAATCAGCCCCAGCATTTT; CDR3aa: CASSPLLGQAPYSNQPQHF
d_gene: -; abundance: -; j_gene: TRBJ2-1; v_gene: TRBV6-4; CDR3nt: TGTGCCAACCAGGCGGGGGCCGGCATCAATGAGCAGTTCTTC; CDR3aa: CANQAGAGINEQFF
d_gene: -; abundance: -; j_gene: TRBJ1-4; v_gene: TRBV6-4; CDR3nt: TGTGCCAGCAGTGCAACTGGGACTAATGAAAAACTGTTTTTT; CDR3aa: CASSATGTNEKLFF
d_gene: -; abundance: -; j_gene: TRBJ1-2; v_gene: TRBV5-1; CDR3nt: TGCGCCAGCAGCTTGGGACAGAACCTTAACTATGGCTACACCTTC; CDR3aa: CASSLGQNLNYGYTF
d_gene: -; abundance: -; j_gene: TRBJ2-1; v_gene: TRBV9; CDR3nt: TGTGCCAGCAGCGTAAGGCAAGTGGACACTAATTGGAATGAGCAGTTCTTC; CDR3aa: CASSVRQVDTNWNEQFF
d_gene: TRBD1; abundance: -; j_gene: TRBJ1-1; v_gene: TRBV13; CDR3nt: TGTGCCAGCAGCTTAGGCCGTTGGGACAGCGGGGTCGGGACTGAAGCTTTCTTT; CDR3aa: CASSLGRWDSGVGTEAFF
d_gene: -; abundance: medium-sized; j_gene: TRBJ2-7; v_gene: TRBV5-5; CDR3nt: TGTGCCAGCAGCTTACGGGGGGCGGACTACGAGCAGTACTTC; CDR3aa: CASSLRGADYEQYF